This entry lists 10 T cell receptor beta chains sequenced from one sample in a study of T cell responses to AZD1222 COVID-19 vaccine. Sequencing used immunoSEQ multiplex PCR; TCRdb keeps in-frame clones, though not all of them. The sample carries fewer than 150,000 clones, roughly 88% recorded once. Sequenced here: peripheral blood, sampled 28 days after the second AZD1222 dose. The source is an adult who received the AZD1222 COVID-19 vaccine.

The chain recombines TRBV24-1 with TRBJ1-6; weak D call: TRBD1 (5 bases). The germline V gene encodes CDR1 KGHDR and CDR2 SFDVKD. CDR3 length: 14 residues. V lost 3 bases, J lost 8 bases, and 10 bases lay in between. CDR3 loop: CATSDGTGYSPLHF. The CDR3 bases are TGTGCCACCAGTGATGGGACGGGATATTCACCCCTCCACTTT.

The chain joins TRBV3-1 (or the pseudogene TRBV3-2) to TRBJ1-1, with D maybe TRBD1 (5 bases). The CDR3 has 16 residues. With 0 bases removed from V and 1 base from J, the gap between germline ends came to 12 bases. The V gene's germline CDR1 is LGHDT and CDR2 YNNKEL (reference sequence). The CDR3 spells CASSQEWGPRNTEAFF. The CDR3 coding sequence is TGTGCCAGCAGCCAAGAGTGGGGACCCAGGAACACTGAAGCTTTCTTT.

This clone was counted once. This chain joins TRBV5-1 and TRBJ1-4; D is unclear. Germline V gives CDR1 SGHRS, CDR2 YFSETQ. The CDR3 sequence is 14 residues long. V lost 4 bases and J 3 bases, leaving 10 bases between the germline ends. CDR3 region: CASSKDGSNEKLFF. The CDR3 DNA reads as TGCGCCAGCAGCAAGGACGGTTCTAATGAAAAACTGTTTTTT.

The chain combines TRBV29-1 with TRBJ1-5; 11 bases line up with TRBD1. Germline CDR1 is SQVTM and CDR2 is ANQGSEA. This CDR3 is 17 amino acids long. V trimming: 8 bases; J trimming: 4 bases; junction bases outside the gene matches: 16. The CDR3 protein is CSPLSQDRGLANQPQHF. The CDR3 nucleotides are TGCAGCCCCCTGTCTCAGGACAGGGGGCTCGCAAATCAGCCCCAGCATTTT.

CDR3 nucleotide sequence: TGCAGCGTTGAAAGTAACAGGGGATACACCGGGGAGCTGTTTTTT. It codes for CSVESNRGYTGELFF. The V gene is TRBV29-1, the J gene TRBJ2-2, with 7 bases identical to TRBD1. CDR1 is SQVTM and CDR2 is ANQGSEA in the germline V gene. V lost 2 bases, J lost 3 bases, and 6 bases stayed unmatched. The CDR3 sequence is 15 residues long.

This clone was observed a single time. DNA of the CDR3: TGCGCCAGCAGCATAGCAGACCTAACCTACGAGCAGTACTTC. It translates to CASSIADLTYEQYF. This sequence joins TRBV5-1 and TRBJ2-7; no clear D gene. V lost 4 bases and J lost 2, with 13 bases in between. CDR1 is SGHRS, CDR2 YFSETQ, per germline. The length of the CDR3 is 14 residues.

DNA for the CDR3: TGTGCCAGTAGCCTTCGGGGGTCCACTGAAAAACTGTTTTTT. This gives the protein CASSLRGSTEKLFF. The chain carries TRBV19 and TRBJ1-4; possibly TRBD1 for D (5 bases). Germline V gives CDR1 LNHDA, CDR2 SQIVND (reference sequence). The CDR3 sequence is 14 residues long. V shed 6 bases and J shed 7 bases, with 15 bases lying between them.

The rearrangement links TRBV6-6 to TRBJ1-5, with TRBD1 identical over 7 bases. Germline V gives CDR1 MNHNY, CDR2 SVGAGI (reference sequence). The V segment lost 2 bases and the J segment 6 bases; nucleotides outside the gene matches: 7. CDR3 size: 15 residues. The chain's CDR3 is CASSYGGGFGQPQHF. Written as DNA, the CDR3 is TGTGCCAGCAGTTACGGAGGGGGCTTTGGTCAGCCCCAGCATTTT.

This clone is a singleton in its sample. The chain uses TRBV27 and TRBJ2-1; TRBD2 is a possible D gene (6 bases). Trimming pared 6 bases from V and 5 bases from J, leaving 11 bases between. CDR3 length: 13 residues. The V gene's germline CDR1 is MNHEY and CDR2 SMNVEV (reference sequence). This chain's CDR3 is CASSAGLNNEQFF. For the CDR3, the DNA is TGTGCCAGCAGCGCCGGACTAAACAATGAGCAGTTCTTC.

The V gene is TRBV9, the J gene TRBJ1-5; D call uncertain. CDR1 and CDR2 from the germline V gene are SGDLS and YYNGEE. There are 14 residues in the CDR3. V lost 0 bases and J lost 4, with 8 bases in between. CDR3 residues: CASSVDGENQPQHF. In DNA, the CDR3 is TGTGCCAGCAGCGTAGACGGGGAGAATCAGCCCCAGCATTTT.